One T cell receptor beta chain is described in this entry. This clonotype came up many times. Its antigen is unknown. Nothing much larger sits one base from this clone, and base qualities are not available. The library was prepared using multiplex PCR. TCRdb lists the instrument as Illumina HiSeq 4000. TCR beta libraries were built with iRepertoire HTBI primers and Arm-PCR amplification of CDR3 regions. PCR products were gel purified before sequencing. Per the original workflow: A total of fewer than 80 TRBV and some 15 TRBJ segments were identified across samples and were used for gene usage analysis of CDR3 amino acid clonotypes. COPE and FqMerger were used to merge the filtered high-quality paired reads into contigs. BLAST was used to align contigs to IMGT TRBV, TRBD and TRBJ reference genes, and CDR3 was defined according to IMGT. Clonotypes above 0.1% frequency were classified as highly expanded clones. Shannon entropy was used to measure repertoire diversity, and the Gini coefficient was used to measure V-J evenness. A clonotype was considered public if more than one individual shared it. TCRdb's own reprocessing of the public reads used fastp at Q25 and MiXCR and kept productive beta chains. Rows are combined by CDR3 protein, so each entry shows the most common genes and DNA. The V and J calls, along with clone size, are taken from TCRdb and not from the paper's own processing. The sample records hundreds of thousands of distinct CDR3 sequences, 15% to 20% of which are singletons. The ten largest clones represent roughly 27% of the sample.

The trim is 6 bases for V and 5 bases for J, with a gap of 14 bases between the germline ends. Reading from cysteine to phenylalanine, the CDR3 counts 14 amino acids. This entry keeps only the CDR3 DNA: 42 bases, framed from base 1. The record originates from a study of regulatory T cells in long-lasting Graves disease (dated by TCRdb to about 2021). Turning to the overall study: Antithyroid drugs had been taken for less than 3 months by newly diagnosed Graves' disease patients. Peripheral blood TCR sequencing and RNA sequencing compared persistent Graves' disease patients with newly diagnosed Graves' disease patients. A total of around 35 samples underwent TCR sequencing: roughly 13 from persistent and about 20 from newly diagnosed Graves' disease patients. The study was registered as a clinical trial and conducted in China.

The time point label here, explained by the study, means: newly diagnosed GD, antithyroid drugs for less than 3 months. RNA was extracted from PBMCs in TRIzol for both TCR sequencing and RNA sequencing. The diagnosis of Graves' disease followed American Thyroid Association guidelines. The patients came from an endocrinology department in Xi'an, China. From each patient, approximately 10 milliliters of peripheral blood was collected into an EDTA anticoagulant tube. PBMCs were isolated by Ficoll Paque Plus density gradient separation without further T cell sorting. An Agilent 2100 Bioanalyzer and agarose gel were used to check RNA quality, and a NanoDrop 2000 was used to measure RNA concentration. Results and caveats for the whole study, not just this receptor: Sequencing and analysis were limited to the TCR beta chain. The authors noted that the small sample size was a limitation that may lower accuracy. Because the primary lesion, thyroid tissue, could not be accessed, the study looked at peripheral blood alone. Persistent Graves' disease patients showed lower TCR Shannon entropy and fewer highly expanded clones than newly diagnosed patients, suggesting clonal expansion. TRBV28, TRBJ1-2 and TRBJ2-5 were preferentially used in persistent disease, while TRBV20-1 and TRBJ2-1 were favored in newly diagnosed disease. A larger number of public clonotypes was shared among persistent patients (around 2,500) than among newly diagnosed patients (about 990).

These records were also assigned to another study, of T cells in Graves' hyperthyroidism and ophthalmopathy. As that second paper reports: A patient counted as having stable Graves' hyperthyroidism if no progression to ophthalmopathy occurred over 18 months of follow-up. Hyperthyroidism patients were newly diagnosed, with disease duration under 2 months, and aged 18 to 65 years. Any patient with an uncontrolled infection, another autoimmune disease, pregnancy or lactation was excluded. Clinical symptoms, serum thyroxine and TRAb, thyroid ultrasound, and orbital computed tomography formed the basis for the diagnoses. The TCR CDR3 was subjected to a first round of RT-PCR using the HTBI primer set and the Qiagen OneStep RT-PCR kit. Most expanded thyroid clonotypes (frequency above 0.001) were also detected in blood, suggesting blood repertoires may reflect thyroid immune responses. A model built on a 13 V-J signature distinguished ophthalmopathy from stable hyperthyroidism, reaching 87.88% sensitivity and 81.08% specificity in cross-validation and 80%/75% in testing. During validation, the model predicted progression to ophthalmopathy a median of approximately 6.5 months ahead of onset, with roughly 65% sensitivity and 72% to 85% specificity. A discovery cohort of about a hundred patients, approximately 44 with Graves' ophthalmopathy and approximately 57 with stable Graves' hyperthyroidism, was used to find distinguishing TCR V-J signatures. Prospective prediction of ophthalmopathy was tested in an independent validation cohort consisting of 18 to 20 hyperthyroidism patients and about 17 patients who later progressed to ophthalmopathy. For training and testing, the 100 or so patients in the discovery cohort were randomly divided in a 7:3 ratio. In about 6 Graves' hyperthyroidism patients, the study also compared T-cell repertoires from thyroid tissue with T-cell repertoires from blood. Once sampling was done, hyperthyroidism patients were given methimazole at a starting dose of 30 mg daily, whereas ophthalmopathy patients were given high-dose intravenous methylprednisolone. A second multiplex PCR round built the libraries, followed by size selection and purification. Libraries were sequenced paired-end with 100 bp reads on an Illumina HiSeq2000. SOAPnuke was used to process the raw data, throwing out any read that contained adapters or uncalled bases, had a mean Phred below 15, or lacked an exact constant-primer or identifier match. COPE v1.2.5 was used to merge the high-quality paired reads, and each unique nucleotide sequence was defined as a clonotype. MiTCR v1.1 was used to align clonotypes to the IMGT TRBV, TRBD and TRBJ reference segments. The analysis was restricted to V-J combinations with a frequency above 0.0001, which together covered about 99% of the repertoires. The TCS score was defined as F50 (clonal expansion) divided by E x V (chaos), with BLOSUM62-based TCRdist calculated between CDR3 peptides within each V-J. Welch's t-statistics and random forest reduced around 510 V-J features to under 15, which were used in a naive Bayes classifier (R e1071). No statistical method was used to fix the sample size in advance, and group allocation was not hidden from the investigators. TCR Vbeta CDR3 sequencing of 120 to 150 peripheral blood samples (fewer than 45 ophthalmopathy, roughly 72 hyperthyroidism and some 17 progressor patients) is reported in the paper.

The sequence links TRBV12-3 or TRBV12-4 to TRBJ1-5, and possibly TRBD1, on 5 matching bases. This receptor was obtained from a man in his forties or fifties with Graves disease. Donor details come from another sample of the same person, matched by shared clones. The material sequenced was peripheral blood mononuclear cells (PBMCs), taken at new diagnosis, from a patient treated with antithyroid drugs. CDR3 region: CASSLSGGDQPQHF. Read as DNA, the sequence is TGTGCCAGCAGCTTATCGGGAGGGGATCAGCCCCAGCATTTT.